These T cell receptor beta chains were read from a single sample in a study of blood T cell repertoires in COVID-19. Some clones are missing from TCRdb's copy, which holds only in-frame ones; the method was immunoSEQ multiplex PCR. The sample lists around 100,000 clones; roughly 89% were seen once. The specimen sequenced was peripheral blood. These receptors were obtained from a human donor in a cohort sampled during active COVID-19. Both conserved end residues are part of each CDR3. A D gene is named only where the DNA matches it firmly. The size of a clone is reported for some rows only, either as once, few or many, or as a class for expanded clones.

d_gene: .
abundance: .
j_gene: TRBJ2-5
v_gene: TRBV28
CDR3nt: TGTGCCAGCAGTTTAGGCTCACTACAAGAGACCCAGTACTTC
CDR3aa: CASSLGSLQETQYF

d_gene: TRBD2
abundance: .
j_gene: TRBJ2-7
v_gene: TRBV25-1
CDR3nt: TGTGCCAGCAGTGATATGGAAGGCAGGGAGGGCTACGAGCAGTACTTC
CDR3aa: CASSDMEGREGYEQYF

d_gene: .
abundance: .
j_gene: TRBJ1-2
v_gene: TRBV5-1
CDR3nt: TGCGCCAGCAGCCTGGTAGCGGACCCCCTCTATGGCTACACCTTC
CDR3aa: CASSLVADPLYGYTF

d_gene: TRBD1
abundance: once
j_gene: TRBJ1-6
v_gene: TRBV10-2
CDR3nt: TGCGCCAGCAGTGTCAGGGGGAGCTCCTATAATTCACCCCTCCACTTT
CDR3aa: CASSVRGSSYNSPLHF

d_gene: TRBD2
abundance: .
j_gene: TRBJ2-1
v_gene: TRBV6-6
CDR3nt: TGTGCCAGTCGGACTAGCGGCTCGGTACATGAGCAGTTCTTC
CDR3aa: CASRTSGSVHEQFF

d_gene: TRBD1
abundance: .
j_gene: TRBJ2-1
v_gene: TRBV19
CDR3nt: TGTGCCAGTAGTGGCTCAGGGACAGGGGTGCGCAATGAGCAGTTCTTC
CDR3aa: CASSGSGTGVRNEQFF

d_gene: .
abundance: .
j_gene: TRBJ2-3
v_gene: TRBV5-6
CDR3nt: TGTGCCAGCAGCTTGGCTCGCAGGGGACCCACAGATACGCAGTATTTT
CDR3aa: CASSLARRGPTDTQYF

d_gene: TRBD2
abundance: .
j_gene: TRBJ2-2
v_gene: TRBV19
CDR3nt: TGTGCCAGTAGTAGGGAGCGGGGGCCGAACACCGGGGAGCTGTTTTTT
CDR3aa: CASSRERGPNTGELFF

d_gene: .
abundance: .
j_gene: TRBJ2-7
v_gene: TRBV6-1
CDR3nt: TGTGCCAGCAGTGAATTGGCGGTAGCCCTATACGAGCAGTACTTC
CDR3aa: CASSELAVALYEQYF

d_gene: TRBD2
abundance: .
j_gene: TRBJ2-1
v_gene: TRBV11-2
CDR3nt: TGTGCCAGCAGCTTCCTGAGGACTAGCGGGACCTACAATGAGCAGTTCTTC
CDR3aa: CASSFLRTSGTYNEQFF

d_gene: TRBD1
abundance: .
j_gene: TRBJ2-5
v_gene: TRBV28
CDR3nt: TGTGCCAGCAGTAGGACAGGTTTACAAGAGACCCAGTACTTC
CDR3aa: CASSRTGLQETQYF